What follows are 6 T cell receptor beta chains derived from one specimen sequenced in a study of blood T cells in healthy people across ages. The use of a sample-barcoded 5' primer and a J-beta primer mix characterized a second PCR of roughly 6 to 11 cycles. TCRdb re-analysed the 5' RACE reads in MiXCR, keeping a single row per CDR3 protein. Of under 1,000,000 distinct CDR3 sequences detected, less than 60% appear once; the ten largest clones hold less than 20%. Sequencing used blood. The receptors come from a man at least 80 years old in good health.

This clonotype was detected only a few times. DNA for the CDR3: TGTGCCATCAGTGAGCCAGCGGGAGTGGCAGATACGCAGTATTTT. It codes for CAISEPAGVADTQYF. V gene TRBV10-3 combines with J gene TRBJ2-3; 8 nucleotides agree with TRBD2. This CDR3 is 15 amino acids long. The J segment lost 4 bases and the V segment lost 2 bases, leaving 5 bases of the junction unmatched. Germline V gene sequence: CDR1 ENHRY, CDR2 SYGVKD.

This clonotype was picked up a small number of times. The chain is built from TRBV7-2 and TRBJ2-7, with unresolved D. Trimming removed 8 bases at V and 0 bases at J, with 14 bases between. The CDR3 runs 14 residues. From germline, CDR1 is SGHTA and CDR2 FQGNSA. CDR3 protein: CASGRDRDSYEQYF. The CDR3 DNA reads TGTGCCAGCGGCAGAGACCGAGACTCCTACGAGCAGTACTTC.

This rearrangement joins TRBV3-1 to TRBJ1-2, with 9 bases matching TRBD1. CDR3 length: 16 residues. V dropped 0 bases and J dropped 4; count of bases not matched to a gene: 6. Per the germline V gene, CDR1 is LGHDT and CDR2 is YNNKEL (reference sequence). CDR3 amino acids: CASSQDRTGVIYGYTF. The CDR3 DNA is TGTGCCAGCAGCCAAGATAGGACAGGGGTCATCTATGGCTACACCTTC.

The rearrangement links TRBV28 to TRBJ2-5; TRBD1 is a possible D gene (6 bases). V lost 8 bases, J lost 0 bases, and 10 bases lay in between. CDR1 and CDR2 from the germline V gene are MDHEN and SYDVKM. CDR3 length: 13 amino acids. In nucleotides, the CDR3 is TGTGCCAGCCTCGAGGGGGACCAAGAGACCCAGTACTTC. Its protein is CASLEGDQETQYF.

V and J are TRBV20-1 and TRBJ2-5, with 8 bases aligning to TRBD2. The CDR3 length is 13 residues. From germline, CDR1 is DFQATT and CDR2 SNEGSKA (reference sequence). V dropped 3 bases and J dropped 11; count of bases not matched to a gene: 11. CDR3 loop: CSASGREARRQYF. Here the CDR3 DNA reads TGCAGTGCTAGTGGGCGGGAGGCGCGAAGACAGTACTTC.

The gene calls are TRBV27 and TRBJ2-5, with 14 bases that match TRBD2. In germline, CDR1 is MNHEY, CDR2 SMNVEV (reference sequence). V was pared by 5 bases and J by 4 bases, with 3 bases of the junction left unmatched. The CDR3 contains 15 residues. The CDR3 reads CASSTGLAGAETQYF. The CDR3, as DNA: TGTGCCAGCAGTACGGGACTAGCGGGAGCAGAGACCCAGTACTTC.